This T cell receptor (beta chain) was identified in a study of blood T cell repertoires in COVID-19. Trimming pared 3 bases from V and 1 base from J, leaving 15 bases between. This CDR3 spans 16 amino acids. Germline V CDR1 and CDR2: LNHDA, SQIVND (reference sequence). The assay was immunoSEQ multiplex PCR, and TCRdb's table has in-frame clones only and misses some. The sample yields about 86,000 clones, around four fifths seen once. The sequence came from a man aged 50 to 60 with acute or convalescent COVID-19. This chain connects TRBV19 to TRBJ1-2; D is possibly TRBD1 (5 bases). Sequencing was done on a sample of peripheral blood. CDR3 DNA: TGTGCCAGTAGTATTGGGCGGGGCACCATTAACTATGGCTACACCTTC. It specifies CASSIGRGTINYGYTF.